These T cell receptor beta chains were read from a single sample in a study of T cell responses to AZD1222 COVID-19 vaccine. The method was immunoSEQ multiplex PCR; TCRdb's version includes in-frame clones alone and lacks a portion of them. The table shows over 150,000 clones, with approximately 87% occurring only once. The source material was peripheral blood, sampled on day 0 of MenACWY control vaccination. The receptor set was obtained from an adult in good health. The CDR3 runs from the conserved cysteine through the conserved F or W. D genes are given only for firm matches. Clone size is shown for a subset of rows, as once, few, many or a class of expanded clone.

size,D,V,J,CDR3,DNA
-,-,TRBV4-1,TRBJ1-6,CASSQEAGSNSPLHF,TGCGCCAGCAGCCAAGAGGCAGGGAGCAATTCACCCCTCCACTTT
-,TRBD1,TRBV5-4,TRBJ2-2,CASSRDSLFTGELFF,TGTGCCAGCAGCAGGGACAGCTTATTCACCGGGGAGCTGTTTTTT
-,-,TRBV11-3,TRBJ2-5,CASSFVAGVLPVQYF,TGTGCCAGCAGCTTCGTGGCAGGGGTTCTTCCCGTCCAGTACTTC
once,-,TRBV5-1,TRBJ2-7,CASSPRGGDRVEQYF,TGCGCCAGCAGCCCTAGAGGCGGAGACCGGGTCGAGCAGTACTTC
once,-,TRBV12-5,TRBJ2-6,CASGLPPPGNILSGANVLTF,TGTGCTAGTGGTTTGCCCCCGCCGGGAAATATACTCTCTGGGGCCAACGTCCTGACTTTC
-,TRBD2,TRBV5-4,TRBJ2-5,CASSPNSGRQETQYF,TGTGCCAGCAGCCCGAATAGCGGGCGACAAGAGACCCAGTACTTC
-,-,TRBV6-6,TRBJ1-5,CASSYSGGSNQPQHF,TGTGCCAGCAGTTACTCGGGCGGGAGCAATCAGCCCCAGCATTTT
-,TRBD1,TRBV6-5,TRBJ1-1,CASRGTGGGEAFF,TGTGCCAGCAGGGGGACAGGGGGTGGGGAAGCTTTCTTT
-,TRBD1,TRBV4-2,TRBJ2-1,CASSQDAGTGVYNEQFF,TGTGCCAGCAGCCAAGATGCCGGGACAGGGGTCTACAATGAGCAGTTCTTC
-,-,TRBV18,TRBJ2-1,CASSRISQGYYNEQFF,TGTGCCAGCTCACGAATTAGCCAGGGGTATTACAATGAGCAGTTCTTC
-,TRBD1,TRBV5-4,TRBJ1-5,CASSTQGNGNQPQHF,TGTGCCAGCAGCACACAGGGGAACGGCAATCAGCCCCAGCATTTT
-,-,TRBV4-1,TRBJ1-2,CASSQEPGRGYTF,TGCGCCAGCAGCCAAGAACCCGGGCGTGGCTACACCTTC
-,-,TRBV19,TRBJ2-1,CASSWTVLRHEQFF,TGTGCCAGTAGTTGGACTGTCCTACGGCATGAGCAGTTCTTC
-,-,TRBV2,TRBJ2-1,CASSATKDWMTEDEQFF,TGTGCCAGCAGTGCGACTAAGGACTGGATGACTGAGGATGAGCAGTTCTTC
-,-,TRBV7-2,TRBJ2-1,CASSSSGAYNEQFF,TGTGCCAGCAGTTCCTCCGGCGCCTACAATGAGCAGTTCTTC
-,-,TRBV6-5,TRBJ2-3,CASSRTEDTQYF,TGTGCCAGCAGCCGCACGGAGGATACGCAGTATTTT
once,TRBD2,TRBV11-2,TRBJ2-1,CASSLGTSGRVYNEQFF,TGTGCCAGCAGCTTAGGTACTAGCGGGAGGGTTTACAATGAGCAGTTCTTC
-,TRBD2,TRBV10-3,TRBJ2-1,CAIFGGDLKFF,TGTGCCATCTTCGGGGGGGACCTAAAGTTCTTC
-,-,TRBV21-1,TRBJ1-1,CASSKAKRAEEAFF,TGTGCCAGCAGCAAAGCGAAGAGGGCAGAAGAAGCTTTCTTT
few,-,TRBV15,TRBJ1-1,CATSGSNTEAFF,TGTGCCACCAGCGGATCCAACACTGAAGCTTTCTTT
-,-,TRBV27,TRBJ1-4,CASTLGLGEKLFF,TGTGCCAGCACCCTGGGGTTAGGGGAAAAACTGTTTTTT
-,-,TRBV5-1,TRBJ2-1,CASSPGGGNEQFF,TGCGCCAGCAGCCCAGGGGGGGGCAATGAGCAGTTCTTC
-,-,TRBV29-1,TRBJ1-2,CSVAQRIYGYTF,TGCAGCGTTGCCCAGAGGATCTATGGCTACACCTTC
few,TRBD1,TRBV15,TRBJ1-4,CATSPGQGGEKLFF,TGTGCCACCAGCCCGGGACAGGGGGGTGAAAAACTGTTTTTT
-,-,TRBV20-1,TRBJ1-1,CSAPGDTEAFF,TGCAGTGCTCCAGGGGACACTGAAGCTTTCTTT
-,-,TRBV7-9,TRBJ1-4,CASSLLGGTNEKLFF,TGTGCCAGCAGCTTATTAGGGGGAACTAATGAAAAACTGTTTTTT
-,-,TRBV5-1,TRBJ1-1,CASSFSGVNTEAFF,TGCGCCAGCAGTTTCTCAGGCGTGAACACTGAAGCTTTCTTT
-,-,TRBV15,TRBJ1-4,CATSRGGGYRADEKLFF,TGTGCCACCAGCAGAGGAGGAGGGTACAGGGCAGATGAAAAACTGTTTTTT
-,-,TRBV7-9,TRBJ2-5,CASKATAGPPKRPQYF,TGTGCCAGCAAAGCAACCGCGGGTCCCCCGAAGAGACCCCAGTACTTC
-,-,TRBV29-1,TRBJ2-3,CSVASGPSQGTQYF,TGCAGCGTTGCCAGCGGGCCCTCACAGGGGACGCAGTATTTT
few,-,TRBV2,TRBJ1-4,CASSENRENEKLFF,TGTGCCAGCAGTGAAAACAGGGAAAATGAAAAACTGTTTTTT